The rows below give T cell receptor beta chains drawn from one sample of a study of cytomegalovirus exposure and HLA in healthy donors. The protocol was immunoSEQ multiplex PCR, while the TCRdb copy is restricted to in-frame clones and leaves out a portion. The data show 90,000 to 120,000 clones, with over 60% seen just once and 4.2% held by the top ten. The source material was PBMCs. These receptors came from a male donor in good health and CMV-seronegative. Each CDR3 is given with its conserved first and last residue. A D gene is named only where the DNA matches it firmly. Not every row has a clone size; where given, it reads once, few, many or a size class.

CDR3nt | CDR3aa | abundance | d_gene | j_gene | v_gene
TGTGCCAGCAGCTTGGATGGCATCGTGGGACTAGCGGGAAGCACAGATACGCAGTATTTT | CASSLDGIVGLAGSTDTQYF | - | TRBD2 | TRBJ2-3 | TRBV5-4
TGTGCCAGCAGCCCCTTGGACAGCTCCTACGAGCAGTACTTC | CASSPLDSSYEQYF | - | - | TRBJ2-7 | TRBV7-9
TGTGCTAGTGGTTTGTGGGGATGGGACAGGGCTGGACTAGCGGGAGACCGGTACGAGCAGTACTTC | CASGLWGWDRAGLAGDRYEQYF | - | TRBD2 | TRBJ2-7 | TRBV12-5
TGTGCCAGCAGCTTAGGTGGGCAAGGAGAGACCCAGTACTTC | CASSLGGQGETQYF | - | - | TRBJ2-5 | TRBV7-9
TGTGCCTGGAGTGTAACAGGTTCCTACGAGCAGTACTTC | CAWSVTGSYEQYF | - | - | TRBJ2-7 | TRBV30
TGTGCCAGCAGTGAGACAGGGTGGCCCTACGAGCAGTACTTC | CASSETGWPYEQYF | - | TRBD1 | TRBJ2-7 | TRBV25-1
TGTGCCAGCAGTGAACTAGCGGGAGGGCCAAATGAGCAGTTCTTC | CASSELAGGPNEQFF | - | TRBD2 | TRBJ2-1 | TRBV6-1
TGTGCCAGCAGCTTACAGGGGCATTTATCCTACGAGCAGTACTTC | CASSLQGHLSYEQYF | - | - | TRBJ2-7 | TRBV7-2
TGTGCCAGCAGCCCCCTTGGACAGGGGAAGTTCACAGATACGCAGTATTTT | CASSPLGQGKFTDTQYF | - | TRBD1 | TRBJ2-3 | TRBV11-1
TGTGCCAGCAGCCCTCTAGCGGGATCCACCGGGGAGCTGTTTTTT | CASSPLAGSTGELFF | - | TRBD2 | TRBJ2-2 | TRBV9
TGTGCCAGCAGGCCGCCCGAGGGAAGGGACACTGAAGCTTTCTTT | CASRPPEGRDTEAFF | - | - | TRBJ1-1 | TRBV28
TGTGCCAGCAGTGACTACAGTGGCACTGAAGCTTTCTTT | CASSDYSGTEAFF | once | - | TRBJ1-1 | TRBV6-4
TGTGCCTGGACCCCGGGGGGGGGCGGCCCTGAAAGCTCCTACGAGCAGTACTTC | CAWTPGGGGPESSYEQYF | - | TRBD2 | TRBJ2-7 | TRBV30
TGTGCCAGCAGCCCTCATAGACTAGCAGAGTGGACCGGGGAGCTGTTTTTT | CASSPHRLAEWTGELFF | few | TRBD2 | TRBJ2-2 | TRBV7-3
TGTGCCAGCAGCTTCGTCGGGAGTATCGAGCAGTACTTC | CASSFVGSIEQYF | - | - | TRBJ2-7 | TRBV5-4
TGTGCCAGCAGCATCGGGACTACTGCGGAAAAACTGTTTTTT | CASSIGTTAEKLFF | - | - | TRBJ1-4 | TRBV7-9
TGTGCCAGCTCACCACGGGGACTAGCGGGGTACGAGCAGTACTTC | CASSPRGLAGYEQYF | - | TRBD2 | TRBJ2-7 | TRBV18
TGTGCCAGCAGCCGGACAGGGGGGACCAAAAACATTCAGTACTTC | CASSRTGGTKNIQYF | - | TRBD1 | TRBJ2-4 | TRBV14
TGTGCCAGCAGTTCCCCCAAACTCTACAATGAGCAGTTCTTC | CASSSPKLYNEQFF | - | - | TRBJ2-1 | TRBV6-5
TGTGCCAGCAGTTCGCCCCGGACAAGCCAGGACACTAGCAATCAGCCCCAGCATTTT | CASSSPRTSQDTSNQPQHF | - | - | TRBJ1-5 | TRBV28
TGCGCCAGCAGCTCGCTAGCGGCCTCGGAGACCCAGTACTTC | CASSSLAASETQYF | - | TRBD2 | TRBJ2-5 | TRBV5-1
TGTGCCAGCAGCTCCGGACAGCGGACATATGGCTACACCTTC | CASSSGQRTYGYTF | - | - | TRBJ1-2 | TRBV6-5
TGCAGCGTTGTAAGGGATAGCGCAGACGAGCAGTACTTC | CSVVRDSADEQYF | - | - | TRBJ2-7 | TRBV29-1
TGTGCCAGCAGCCCCGACGGGACAAACTACGAGCAGTACTTC | CASSPDGTNYEQYF | - | - | TRBJ2-7 | TRBV5-4
TGTGCCAGCAGTACCCGGGACACAGGAAACTATGGCTACACCTTC | CASSTRDTGNYGYTF | - | - | TRBJ1-2 | TRBV6-1
TGTGCCTGCCAACTCATACAGGGGGCGGGCTACGAGCAGTACTTC | CACQLIQGAGYEQYF | - | TRBD1 | TRBJ2-7 | TRBV30
TGTGCCACCAGCAGCCACCTCGGGGACACCTCCTACGAGCAGTACTTC | CATSSHLGDTSYEQYF | few | - | TRBJ2-7 | TRBV15
TGTGCCAGCAGTTTGTGGTTGGACAGGACTTTAGCGGATCAGCCCCAGCATTTT | CASSLWLDRTLADQPQHF | - | TRBD1 | TRBJ1-5 | TRBV28
TGCGCCAGCAGCCAAGATCCGGCGACAGGGGTCACCGGGGAGCTGTTTTTT | CASSQDPATGVTGELFF | - | TRBD1 | TRBJ2-2 | TRBV4-1
TGCAGTGCTAGGGCCGGGAATGAGCAGTTCTTC | CSARAGNEQFF | - | - | TRBJ2-1 | TRBV20-1